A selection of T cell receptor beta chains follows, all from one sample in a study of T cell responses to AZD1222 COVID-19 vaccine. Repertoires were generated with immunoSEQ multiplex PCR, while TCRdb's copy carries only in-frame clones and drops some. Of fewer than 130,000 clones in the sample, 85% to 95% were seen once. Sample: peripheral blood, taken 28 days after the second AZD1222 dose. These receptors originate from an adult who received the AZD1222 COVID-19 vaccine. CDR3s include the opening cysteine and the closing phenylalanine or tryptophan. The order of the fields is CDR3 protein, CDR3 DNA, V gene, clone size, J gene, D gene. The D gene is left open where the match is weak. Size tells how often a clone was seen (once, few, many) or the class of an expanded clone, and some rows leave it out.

CASSQAGYSWNTEAFF TGTGCCAGCAGCCAAGCTGGGTACAGTTGGAACACTGAAGCTTTCTTT TRBV3-1/TRBV3-2 NA TRBJ1-1 NA
CASSPRLAGENEQYF TGTGCCAGCTCACCCAGACTAGCGGGAGAAAACGAGCAGTACTTC TRBV18 NA TRBJ2-7 TRBD2
CASSPQGLDYNYGYTF TGTGCCAGCAGCCCACAGGGGTTAGACTACAACTATGGCTACACCTTC TRBV2 NA TRBJ1-2 TRBD1
CASSQGTGGQGYTF TGCGCCAGCAGCCAAGGGACAGGGGGCCAGGGCTACACCTTC TRBV4-1 few TRBJ1-2 TRBD1
CASSSQNIQYF TGTGCCAGCAGTTCTCAAAACATTCAGTACTTC TRBV6-5 few TRBJ2-4 NA
CASSSDPSSYNEQFF TGTGCCAGCAGCTCGGACCCGAGCTCCTACAATGAGCAGTTCTTC TRBV11-3 NA TRBJ2-1 NA
CASSQEMGEAFF TGTGCCAGCAGCCAAGAGATGGGGGAAGCTTTCTTT TRBV3-1/TRBV3-2 NA TRBJ1-1 NA
CASSLEPGMNTEAFF TGTGCCAGCAGCTTAGAACCGGGAATGAACACTGAAGCTTTCTTT TRBV11-3 NA TRBJ1-1 NA
CASSPGKGVLGGELFF TGTGCCAGCAGCCCAGGGAAAGGGGTCCTGGGAGGGGAGCTGTTTTTT TRBV3-1/TRBV3-2 NA TRBJ2-2 NA
CASSLTSGRQTYEQYF TGTGCCAGCAGCTTAACCAGCGGGAGGCAAACCTACGAGCAGTACTTC TRBV11-2 NA TRBJ2-7 TRBD2
CASSRDRGNQPQHF TGTGCCAGCAGCCGGGACCGCGGCAATCAGCCCCAGCATTTT TRBV2 NA TRBJ1-5 NA
CASSPGGAPETQYF TGCGCCAGCAGCCCGGGGGGGGCTCCAGAGACCCAGTACTTC TRBV5-1 NA TRBJ2-5 TRBD2
CASSPLNGKETQYF TGTGCCAGCTCACCACTAAATGGAAAAGAGACCCAGTACTTC TRBV18 NA TRBJ2-5 NA
CASSIQGASYGYTF TGTGCCAGTAGTATACAGGGGGCAAGCTATGGCTACACCTTC TRBV19 NA TRBJ1-2 TRBD1
CASRARGNTEAFF TGTGCCAGCAGAGCTAGGGGAAACACTGAAGCTTTCTTT TRBV5-4 NA TRBJ1-1 NA
CASSLVRGTEKLFF TGTGCCAGCAGCTTAGTAAGAGGGACTGAAAAACTGTTTTTT TRBV11-2 NA TRBJ1-4 NA
CASSFTGHDEQFF TGTGCCAGCAGCTTTACAGGGCACGATGAGCAGTTCTTC TRBV11-2 once TRBJ2-1 NA
CASSYGEPFYGYTF TGCGCCAGCAGCTACGGGGAGCCCTTCTATGGCTACACCTTC TRBV5-1 NA TRBJ1-2 NA
CASSVGGNPGNTIYF TGTGCCAGCAGCGTAGGAGGAAATCCTGGAAACACCATATATTTT TRBV9 NA TRBJ1-3 NA
CASSDREGQPQHF TGTGCCAGCAGTGACAGGGAGGGCCAGCCCCAGCATTTT TRBV6-1 NA TRBJ1-5 NA
CASSQGTGAYSPLHF TGCGCCAGCAGCCAAGGGACAGGAGCATATTCACCCCTCCACTTT TRBV5-1 NA TRBJ1-6 TRBD1
CASSWDRAYEQYF TGTGCCAGCTCGTGGGACAGGGCCTACGAGCAGTACTTC TRBV6-5 NA TRBJ2-7 TRBD1
CASSGGTKANTEAFF TGTGCCAGCAGCGGAGGAACAAAGGCGAACACTGAAGCTTTCTTT TRBV9 NA TRBJ1-1 NA
CASSLDSIGPDTEAFF TGCGCCAGCAGCTTAGATAGTATAGGTCCTGACACTGAAGCTTTCTTT TRBV5-1 NA TRBJ1-1 NA
CASSLEAVNTEAFF TGTGCCAGCAGCTTAGAGGCCGTGAACACTGAAGCTTTCTTT TRBV7-6 NA TRBJ1-1 NA
CASSARTGTGANVLTF TGTGCCAGCAGTGCCAGGACAGGGACTGGGGCCAACGTCCTGACTTTC TRBV6-1 NA TRBJ2-6 TRBD1
CASSLVTSGRLYEQYF TGCGCCAGCAGCTTGGTTACTAGCGGGAGGTTATACGAGCAGTACTTC TRBV5-1 NA TRBJ2-7 TRBD2
CASSVVGQGSTGELFF TGTGCCAGCAGCGTAGTCGGACAGGGGAGCACCGGGGAGCTGTTTTTT TRBV9 NA TRBJ2-2 TRBD1
CATWTGNSPLHF TGTGCCACCTGGACAGGGAACTCACCCCTCCACTTT TRBV6-5 NA TRBJ1-6 TRBD1
CASSGPRGSYNSPLHF TGTGCCAGCAGCGGCCCCAGGGGCTCCTATAATTCACCCCTCCACTTT TRBV9 NA TRBJ1-6 NA
CASSNRLPNEKLFF TGTGCCAGCAGTAACAGGCTTCCTAATGAAAAACTGTTTTTT TRBV6-5 NA TRBJ1-4 NA
CSVTFGQKDLAFF TGCAGCGTTACGTTTGGGCAAAAGGATTTAGCTTTCTTT TRBV29-1 NA TRBJ1-1 NA
CASYNRGPRGYTF TGTGCCAGCTATAACAGGGGGCCACGGGGCTACACCTTC TRBV5-8 NA TRBJ1-2 TRBD1